The 25 T cell receptor beta chains given below trace back to one sample, sequenced in a study of molecular identifiers for immune sequencing clone quantification. TCRdb independently ran MiXCR on the PCR reads; one entry per CDR3 protein. The sample contains nearly 650,000 distinct CDR3 sequences, about 25% of which appear only once. Sequencing input: naive CD8+ T cells from blood, with Jurkat cell RNA spiked in. Subset here: FACS-sorted CD8+CD4-CCR7+CD45RA+ naive T cells. The receptor source for this set is a human donor in good health. Some libraries in this study had Jurkat cell RNA spiked in.

This clonotype was seen many times. V gene TRBV14 combines with J gene TRBJ1-1, with D possibly TRBD1 on 5 matching bases. V lost 4 bases to trimming and J lost 1 base, with 7 bases between them. Germline V CDR1 and CDR2: SGHDN, FVKESK. The CDR3 length is 13 residues. The CDR3 DNA is TGTGCCAGCAGCCGGGACGAGAACACTGAAGCTTTCTTT. Translating it yields CASSRDENTEAFF.

As to this clonotype: A much larger clone lies a single base off, so this may be a read error. The rearrangement uses TRBV28 and TRBJ2-4; maybe TRBD2 (6 bases). The CDR3 runs 15 residues. From germline, CDR1 is MDHEN and CDR2 SYDVKM. V was clipped by 1 base and J by 8 bases, with 15 bases between them. CDR3 sequence reads: CASSLFDLGGDIQYF. The CDR3 DNA sequence: TGTGCCAGCAGTTTATTCGACTTGGGGGGAGACATTCAGTACTTC.

The chain links TRBV6-2 or TRBV6-3 to TRBJ2-1; D not certain. The CDR3 has 15 residues. Looked up from germline, CDR1 is MNHEY and CDR2 is SVGEGT. The V end was cut by 7 bases, the J end by 7 bases, with 20 bases between. The CDR3 reads CASTLGAVSWNEQFF. The CDR3 bases are TGTGCCAGCACCCTAGGTGCTGTGTCCTGGAATGAGCAGTTCTTC.

This clonotype was counted between two and nine times. The chain combines TRBV11-2 with TRBJ1-1; D is perhaps TRBD1 (6 bases). This CDR3 region has 13 residues. V was trimmed by 1 base and J by 6 bases, leaving 9 bases between them. CDR1 SGHAT and CDR2 FQNNGV come from the germline V gene. This chain's CDR3 is CASSLVGQPEAFF. Written as DNA, the CDR3 is TGTGCCAGCAGCTTAGTTGGACAGCCTGAAGCTTTCTTT. Full variable domain (outside the CDR3, taken from reference TRBV11-2 and TRBJ1-1): EAGVAQSPRYKIIEKRQSVAFWCNPISGHATLYWYQQILGQGPKLLIQFQNNGVVDDSQLPKDRFSAERLKGVDSTLKIQPAKLEDSAVYLCASSLVGQPEAFFGQGTRLTVV.

This clonotype was detected only once. A read error may produce the germline difference seen at one junction end. The V gene is TRBV30, the J gene TRBJ1-2; unclear D gene. The CDR3 length is 11 residues. Germline CDR1 GTSNPN, CDR2 SVGIG (reference sequence). The CDR3 sequence is CAWTHDYGNTF. CDR3 sequence (DNA): TGTGCCTGGACCCATGACTATGGCAACACCTTC. Supplemented by reference TRBV30 and TRBJ1-2, the full variable domain reads SQTIHQWPATLVQPVGSPLSLECTVEGTSNPNLYWYRQAAGRGLQLLFYSVGIGQISSEVPQNLSASRPQDRQFILSSKKLLLSDSGFYLCAWTHDYGNTFGSGTRLTVV.

The chain employs TRBV7-2 and TRBJ1-2; possibly TRBD1 for D (5 bases). The CDR3 totals 16 residues. Looked up from germline, CDR1 is SGHTA and CDR2 is FQGNSA. V lost 3 bases, J lost 3 bases, and 17 bases lay in between. The CDR3 DNA is TGTGCCAGCAGCTTCTACGGGACCATAGGGGACTATGGCTACACCTTC. It specifies CASSFYGTIGDYGYTF.

This chain connects TRBV29-1 to TRBJ2-1; 7 nucleotides line up with TRBD2. Germline V lookup: CDR1 SQVTM, CDR2 ANQGSEA. The CDR3 is made up of 11 amino acids. V shed 7 bases and J 9 bases; nucleotides not matched to a gene: 6. As DNA, the CDR3 is TGCAGCGCCACACAGCGGGGTGAGCAGTTCTTC. Translating it yields CSATQRGEQFF.

The rearrangement joins TRBV11-2 to TRBJ1-1; D gene uncertain. There are 14 residues in the CDR3. The V gene's germline CDR1 is SGHAT and CDR2 FQNNGV. With 2 bases removed from V and 1 base from J, the gap between germline ends came to 8 bases. Here the CDR3 reads CASSLRRGNTEAFF. In DNA, the CDR3 is TGTGCCAGCAGCTTAAGACGGGGGAACACTGAAGCTTTCTTT. Looking up the rest from reference TRBV11-2 and TRBJ1-1 gives the full variable domain: EAGVAQSPRYKIIEKRQSVAFWCNPISGHATLYWYQQILGQGPKLLIQFQNNGVVDDSQLPKDRFSAERLKGVDSTLKIQPAKLEDSAVYLCASSLRRGNTEAFFGQGTRLTVV.

A few counts support this clonotype. The chain couples TRBV9 to TRBJ1-1; D is ambiguous. CDR1 is SGDLS and CDR2 is YYNGEE in the germline V gene. The CDR3 runs to 14 residues. V was clipped by 0 bases and J by 4 bases, with 10 bases between them. The CDR3 coding sequence is TGTGCCAGCAGCGTAGCTCCGGAGGGCACTGAAGCTTTCTTT. Translated, it gives CASSVAPEGTEAFF.

This clonotype was seen repeatedly, ten times or more. The rearrangement uses TRBV7-9 and TRBJ1-1; tentative D call: TRBD1 (5 bases). V lost 3 bases and J lost 5, with 13 bases in between. Germline values: CDR1 SEHNR, CDR2 FQNEAQ (reference sequence). This CDR3 region has 14 residues. DNA of the CDR3: TGTGCCAGCAGCTTGCAGACAGCAGGGACTGAAGCTTTCTTT. Residues: CASSLQTAGTEAFF.

The chain couples TRBV7-9 to TRBJ1-6; a possible D gene is TRBD1 (5 bases). The CDR3 totals 17 residues. The V end was cut by 6 bases, the J end by 7 bases, with 22 bases between. Germline V gene sequence: CDR1 SEHNR, CDR2 FQNEAQ (reference sequence). As DNA, the CDR3 is TGTGCCAGCAGTCTGGGGGGAGGGATTGGGAAGAATTCACCCCTCCACTTT. Its protein product is CASSLGGGIGKNSPLHF.

The gene calls are TRBV7-9 and TRBJ2-5; TRBD2 matches 9 bases. The CDR3 totals 15 residues. The V gene's germline CDR1 is SEHNR and CDR2 FQNEAQ (reference sequence). The ends lost 2 bases at V and 2 bases at J; junction bases unmatched: 3. As DNA, the CDR3 is TGTGCCAGCAGCTTACGGCTAGCGGGACAAGAGACCCAGTACTTC. This translates into CASSLRLAGQETQYF.

This clonotype appeared a single time. A much larger clone lies a single base off, so this may be a read error. V and J are TRBV19 and TRBJ2-3; D is ambiguous. Germline V lookup: CDR1 LNHDA, CDR2 SQIVND (reference sequence). This CDR3 is built from 19 residues. The CDR3 DNA is TGTGCCAGTAGTATAGACCCGGATTTTCCGACATTTCTCACAGATGCGCAGTATTTT. Its protein is CASSIDPDFPTFLTDAQYF.

The chain is built from TRBV27 and TRBJ1-5; D is unresolved. Germline values: CDR1 MNHEY, CDR2 SMNVEV (reference sequence). The CDR3 is 19 residues long. The V gene lost 5 bases and the J gene lost 0 bases, with 23 bases spanning the gap. This chain's CDR3 is CASSPSWEYINYSNQPQHF. CDR3 nucleotides: TGTGCCAGCAGTCCTTCGTGGGAGTATATTAATTATAGCAATCAGCCCCAGCATTTT.

This clonotype was seen only a few times. With a much larger clone just one base away, this may be a read error. This chain joins TRBV28 and TRBJ1-1; no reliable D call. Germline V gene data show CDR1 as MDHEN and CDR2 as SYDVKM. The V and J ends lost 8 bases and 3 bases respectively, with 10 bases between them. This CDR3 is built from 12 residues. DNA of the CDR3: TGTGCCAGCGGCGACGGCCACACTGAAGCTTTCTTT. Translation gives CASGDGHTEAFF.

This clonotype showed up many times. This chain connects TRBV6-5 to TRBJ1-5; TRBD1 agrees at 7 bases. Looked up from germline, CDR1 is MNHEY and CDR2 is SVGAGI. J gave up 3 bases and V 5 bases, and 7 bases lay outside the gene matches. The CDR3 contains 15 residues. CDR3 amino acids: CASSPRGGINQPQHF. CDR3 DNA: TGTGCCAGCAGTCCCAGGGGGGGGATCAATCAGCCCCAGCATTTT.

The J gene is TRBJ1-5, the V gene TRBV4-1; no reliable D call. Germline assignment: CDR1 MGHRA and CDR2 YSYEKL. The CDR3 runs to 16 residues. Trimming pared 1 base from V and 5 bases from J, leaving 15 bases between. The CDR3 loop reads CASSQAASATYQPQHF. In nucleotides, the CDR3 is TGCGCCAGCAGCCAAGCAGCGTCCGCGACTTATCAGCCCCAGCATTTT.

This clonotype was counted at least ten times. The chain is built from TRBV20-1 and TRBJ2-3; 9 bases are a match to TRBD2. The CDR3 sequence is 18 residues long. Germline loops: CDR1 DFQATT, CDR2 SNEGSKA (reference sequence). Trimming cost V 6 bases and J 1 base; bases outside gene matches: 17. Here the CDR3 reads CSASRGREGPLGTDTQYF. CDR3 DNA sequence: TGCAGTGCCTCAAGGGGGCGGGAGGGCCCTCTTGGCACAGATACGCAGTATTTT.

The chain carries TRBV6-2 or TRBV6-3 and TRBJ2-3, with a tentative D call TRBD2 (5 bases). Trimming removed 7 bases at V and 0 bases at J, with 11 bases between. Per the germline V gene, CDR1 is MNHEY and CDR2 is SVGEGT. The CDR3 runs to 14 residues. This CDR3 is CASTDLASTDTQYF. In nucleotides, the CDR3 is TGTGCCAGCACCGACCTAGCTAGCACAGATACGCAGTATTTT.

This clonotype occurred a few times. The rearrangement links TRBV30 to TRBJ2-1; D unresolved. CDR1 GTSNPN and CDR2 SVGIG come from the germline V gene (reference sequence). This CDR3 comprises 11 residues. Trimming pared 3 bases from V and 9 bases from J, leaving 9 bases between. The DNA of the CDR3 is TGTGCCTGGAGCAAGGTTACTGAGCAGTTCTTC. Translation gives CAWSKVTEQFF.

The sample holds many counts of this clonotype. This chain connects TRBV11-2 to TRBJ2-6, with 8 bases matching TRBD2. Germline V gives CDR1 SGHAT, CDR2 FQNNGV. The CDR3 runs 17 residues. Trimming removed 7 bases from V and 1 base from J; junction bases left unmatched: 9. CDR3 sequence reads: CASTPLLAGSGANVLTF. The CDR3 DNA is TGTGCCAGCACCCCTCTATTAGCGGGGTCTGGGGCCAACGTCCTGACTTTC.

This clonotype was seen ten or more times. V and J are TRBV29-1 and TRBJ2-3; 7 nucleotides line up with TRBD2. The CDR3 covers 15 residues. The germline gives CDR1 SQVTM, CDR2 ANQGSEA. V lost 4 bases to trimming and J lost 3 bases; unmatched junction nucleotides: 10. The DNA of the CDR3 is TGCAGCGTTGCCGGCGGGGGTGAAGGGACAGATACGCAGTATTTT. Translated, it gives CSVAGGGEGTDTQYF.

In regard to this clonotype: A single base separates this from a much larger clone, so it may be a read error. V is TRBV7-2 and J is TRBJ1-4, with D unresolved. Germline assignment: CDR1 SGHTA and CDR2 FQGNSA. This CDR3 region has 14 residues. As DNA, the CDR3 is TGTGCCAGCAGCTTAGGGGGAACTAATGAAGAACTGTTTTTT. Its translation is CASSLGGTNEELFF.

The genes are TRBV6-6 and TRBJ2-7, with D possibly being TRBD2 (5 bases). Germline CDR1 and CDR2: MNHNY and SVGAGI (reference sequence). Trimming pared 0 bases from V and 7 bases from J, leaving 7 bases between. The CDR3 has 12 amino acids. The CDR3 loop reads CASSYSRLEQYF. The CDR3 DNA follows: TGTGCCAGCAGTTACTCAAGACTAGAGCAGTACTTC.

The V call is TRBV7-6, the J call TRBJ2-1; 7 nucleotides match TRBD2. The CDR3 has 18 amino acids. V trimming: 4 bases; J trimming: 0 bases; junction bases outside the gene matches: 12. Germline-derived CDR1 and CDR2 are SGHVS and FNYEAQ. Here the CDR3 reads CASSSGFSGLSSYNEQFF. As DNA, the CDR3 is TGTGCCAGCAGCTCGGGTTTTAGCGGGCTGAGCTCCTACAATGAGCAGTTCTTC.